The T cell receptor (beta chain) described here comes from a study of beta chain features in type 1 diabetes. Study results and caveats: Naive, central memory and Treg TCRB repertoires seemed to resemble each other more closely in patients than they did in healthy donors.

This clone was seen more than once but under ten times. Its antigen is undetermined. This specimen includes other DNA sequences encoding the same CDR3. The study reverse transcribed the entire isolated RNA, so it sequenced expressed TCRB transcripts. Assay used: immunoSEQ multiplex PCR; TCRdb lists only in-frame clones, some missing. The sample has around 300,000 clones, under 8.5% seen once. The CDR3 runs 14 residues. With V trimmed by 5 bases and J by 3 bases, 4 bases remained unmatched. CDR1 LGHNA and CDR2 YNFKEQ come from the germline V gene. Sequenced sample: central memory CD4+ T cells from blood. The chain links TRBV4-2 to TRBJ1-1; 9 bases are a match to TRBD1. The sequence came from a woman younger than 30 in good health. CDR3 nucleotide sequence: TGTGCCAGCAGCAGGCGGGACAGGGACACTGAAGCTTTCTTT. Its translation: CASSRRDRDTEAFF.